These T cell receptor beta chains were read from a single sample in a study of regulatory T cells in long-lasting Graves disease. TCRdb re-derived calls from the multiplex PCR reads in MiXCR, one entry per CDR3 protein. The sample holds over 650,000 distinct CDR3 sequences, 30% seen once. The sequences come from peripheral blood mononuclear cells (PBMCs), collected when the disease was refractory, from a patient treated with antithyroid drugs. The receptors originated from a female donor with Graves disease. CDR3s include the opening cysteine and the closing phenylalanine or tryptophan. Each record gives: CDR3 length, D gene, J gene, V gene, clone size, CDR3 protein, CDR3 DNA. D genes are given only for firm matches. The size of a clone is reported for some rows only, either as once, few or many, or as a class for expanded clones.

cdr3_length: 15
d_call: .
j_call: TRBJ1-1
v_call: TRBV11-1
clone_size: .
cdr3_aa: CASSLAEWGPTEAFF
cdr3_nt: TGTGCCAGCAGCTTAGCGGAGTGGGGGCCCACTGAAGCTTTCTTT

cdr3_length: 11
d_call: .
j_call: TRBJ2-7
v_call: TRBV4-1
clone_size: .
cdr3_aa: CATRLGGEQYF
cdr3_nt: TGCGCCACCCGCTTGGGGGGAGAGCAGTACTTC

cdr3_length: 15
d_call: .
j_call: TRBJ2-5
v_call: TRBV14
clone_size: .
cdr3_aa: CASSQAGRGFETQYF
cdr3_nt: TGTGCCAGCAGCCAAGCCGGCAGGGGATTTGAGACCCAGTACTTC

cdr3_length: 13
d_call: TRBD1
j_call: TRBJ2-7
v_call: TRBV14
clone_size: .
cdr3_aa: CASSHGTDYEQYF
cdr3_nt: TGTGCCAGCAGCCATGGGACAGACTACGAGCAGTACTTC

cdr3_length: 14
d_call: .
j_call: TRBJ2-2
v_call: TRBV27
clone_size: few
cdr3_aa: CASSSWIYSGELFF
cdr3_nt: TGTGCCAGCAGTTCTTGGATCTACTCCGGGGAGCTGTTTTTT

cdr3_length: 13
d_call: .
j_call: TRBJ2-7
v_call: TRBV2
clone_size: many
cdr3_aa: CASTGTRTYEQYF
cdr3_nt: TGTGCCAGCACTGGGACGAGAACCTACGAGCAGTACTTC

cdr3_length: 13
d_call: .
j_call: TRBJ1-1
v_call: TRBV27
clone_size: .
cdr3_aa: CASSWVLDTEAFF
cdr3_nt: TGTGCCAGCAGTTGGGTGTTGGACACTGAAGCTTTCTTT

cdr3_length: 16
d_call: TRBD1
j_call: TRBJ1-6
v_call: TRBV20-1
clone_size: few
cdr3_aa: CSARDGTGSNNSPLHF
cdr3_nt: TGCAGTGCTAGAGATGGGACAGGGTCCAATAATTCACCCCTCCACTTT

cdr3_length: 11
d_call: .
j_call: TRBJ2-7
v_call: TRBV20-1
clone_size: few
cdr3_aa: CSAGVNYEQYF
cdr3_nt: TGCAGTGCTGGAGTAAACTACGAGCAGTACTTC

cdr3_length: 14
d_call: .
j_call: TRBJ1-5
v_call: TRBV20-1
clone_size: .
cdr3_aa: CSASLREGNQPQHF
cdr3_nt: TGCAGTGCTAGTTTGCGAGAGGGCAATCAGCCCCAGCATTTT

cdr3_length: 16
d_call: TRBD1
j_call: TRBJ1-4
v_call: TRBV5-1
clone_size: few
cdr3_aa: CASSLDFRQGWEKLFF
cdr3_nt: TGCGCCAGCAGCTTGGATTTCCGACAGGGTTGGGAAAAACTGTTTTTT

cdr3_length: 15
d_call: .
j_call: TRBJ2-7
v_call: TRBV7-9
clone_size: .
cdr3_aa: CASSLYRRGSDEQYF
cdr3_nt: TGTGCCAGCAGCTTATACCGAAGGGGGTCAGACGAGCAGTACTTC

cdr3_length: 15
d_call: .
j_call: TRBJ1-6
v_call: TRBV12-3/TRBV12-4
clone_size: .
cdr3_aa: CASSRTVSYNSPLHF
cdr3_nt: TGTGCCAGCAGCCGGACAGTCTCCTATAATTCACCCCTCCACTTT

cdr3_length: 12
d_call: .
j_call: TRBJ1-2
v_call: TRBV30
clone_size: many
cdr3_aa: CAWSGDNYGYTF
cdr3_nt: TGTGCCTGGAGTGGGGATAACTATGGCTACACCTTC